The clone carrying this T cell receptor (beta chain) was counted at least ten times. Stated time point: patch test 2, 6 weeks after DPC sensitization. Treatment reported: therapeutic diphenylcyclopropenone sensitization with weekly scalp DPC. Unfractionated whole blood was the source from which total RNA was extracted. Library preparation tagged each individual cDNA molecule with a unique molecular identifier. TCRdb ran MiXCR on the RACE reads and lists one entry per CDR3 protein. The sample lists 40,000 or so distinct CDR3 sequences, 9.6% occurring once. The CDR3 length is 13 residues. Germline assignment: CDR1 KGHDR and CDR2 SFDVKD. V gave up 1 base and J gave up 1 base, with 3 bases separating them. The data derive from a study of human T cells and chemical hapten exposure.

The TCR comes from a woman aged 25 to 39 with alopecia areata. Some clones in this sample may be carry-over from other donors' samples. Sequences were derived from whole blood, sampled in connection with sensitization to the hapten diphenylcyclopropenone (DPC). This chain joins TRBV24-1 and TRBJ1-1; the D is unclear. The CDR3 spells CATSDFRNTEAFF. CDR3 nucleotides: TGTGCCACCAGTGATTTTAGGAACACTGAAGCTTTCTTT.